These 23 T cell receptor beta chains came from one sample sequenced in a study of T cell clusters in autoimmune cytopenias. One tube held mixed TRB-A and TRB-B primer pools for touch-down PCR. TCRdb reprocessed the multiplex PCR reads; each CDR3 protein has one entry and no DNA is given. This repertoire comprises under 8,000 distinct CDR3 sequences; its ten largest clones make up more than 7.5%. TRB amplification used approximately 250 ng of peripheral blood genomic DNA. The same data also went into a second study, on T cell repertoires in aging, cancer and after chemotherapy.

What was sequenced was peripheral blood. These TCRs come from a human donor in good health.

The J gene is TRBJ2-1, the V gene TRBV7-9; the TRBD1 assignment by TCRdb is unverifiable without DNA. Germline loops: CDR1 SEHNR, CDR2 FQNEAQ (reference sequence). CDR3 length: 14 residues. The CDR3 reads CASSPRTAYNEQFF.

Measured by frequency, this clonotype is medium-sized. The rearrangement uses TRBV5-5 and TRBJ2-2; TCRdb reports TRBD2, a call that lacks DNA to check it against. The germline V gene encodes CDR1 SGHKS and CDR2 YYEKEE (reference sequence). This CDR3 is 17 amino acids long. CDR3 amino acids: CASSLVGGTPNTGELFF. Variable domain in full (rest from reference TRBV5-5 and TRBJ2-2): DAGVTQSPTHLIKTRGQQVTLRCSPISGHKSVSWYQQVLGQGPQFIFQYYEKEERGRGNFPDRFSARQFPNYSSELNVNALLLGDSALYLCASSLVGGTPNTGELFFGEGSRLTVL.

The V call is TRBV6-1, the J call TRBJ2-3; the D call of TRBD1 rests on TCRdb alone, since no DNA is present to check it. Germline V lookup: CDR1 MNHNS, CDR2 SASEGT. The length of the CDR3 is 14 residues. CDR3 residues: CASRKRGGGDTQYF.

The genes are TRBV18 and TRBJ1-3. The CDR3 loop spans 17 amino acids. CDR1 is KGHSH, CDR2 LQKENI, per germline. CDR3 sequence reads: CASLPTSPGSSGNTIYF. Complete variable domain (other parts from reference TRBV18 and TRBJ1-3): NAGVMQNPRHLVRRRGQEARLRCSPMKGHSHVYWYRQLPEEGLKFMVYLQKENIIDESGMPKERFSAEFPKEGPSILRIQQVVRGDSAAYFCASLPTSPGSSGNTIYFGEGSWLTVV.

This clonotype registers medium-sized (0.01 to 0.1%) by frequency. The chain recombines TRBV15 with TRBJ2-7; without DNA, the TCRdb call of TRBD1 cannot be checked. CDR3 length: 14 amino acids. Germline CDR1 and CDR2: LNHNV and YYDKDF (reference sequence). CDR3 sequence: CATSRDPGEDEQYF. Variable domain in full (rest from reference TRBV15 and TRBJ2-7): DAMVIQNPRYQVTQFGKPVTLSCSQTLNHNVMYWYQQKSSQAPKLLFHYYDKDFNNEADTPDNFQSRRPNTSFCFLDIRSPGLGDTAMYLCATSRDPGEDEQYFGPGTRLTVT.

This sequence joins TRBV6-5 and TRBJ1-5; TCRdb reports TRBD1, a call that lacks DNA to check it against. Germline V gene data show CDR1 as MNHEY and CDR2 as SVGAGI. This CDR3 comprises 13 residues. CDR3 sequence reads: CASSYGRGRPQHF.

The CDR3 reads CASSDGTGDQETQYF. V usage is TRBV6-5 and J usage is TRBJ2-5; with no DNA, the TCRdb D assignment of TRBD1 cannot be verified. Germline assignment: CDR1 MNHEY and CDR2 SVGAGI. The CDR3 is 15 residues long.

The V and J genes are TRBV9 and TRBJ1-3; checking the TCRdb D call of TRBD1 is not possible without DNA. Germline CDR1 reads SGDLS; CDR2 reads YYNGEE. The CDR3 loop spans 16 amino acids. The CDR3 sequence: CASSVAGGPSGNTIYF.

This clonotype registers medium-sized by frequency. The chain has TRBV19 and TRBJ2-5. Germline CDR1 and CDR2: LNHDA and SQIVND (reference sequence). The CDR3 is 13 residues long. The CDR3 here is CASSLGSRETQYF.

Considering frequency, this clonotype is medium-sized. This chain joins TRBV6-5 and TRBJ1-2; TCRdb calls TRBD1, which cannot be checked without DNA. There are 13 residues in the CDR3. The germline CDR1 and CDR2 sequences are MNHEY and SVGAGI. The CDR3 reads CASSGGQGRGYTF.

This clonotype is medium-sized by frequency. The gene calls are TRBV19 and TRBJ2-1; TCRdb calls TRBD2, which cannot be checked without DNA. The CDR3 loop spans 14 amino acids. Germline V gives CDR1 LNHDA, CDR2 SQIVND (reference sequence). CDR3 amino acids: CASIERGSYNEQFF. Combining the CDR3 with reference TRBV19 and TRBJ2-1 gives the whole variable domain DGGITQSPKYLFRKEGQNVTLSCEQNLNHDAMYWYRQDPGQGLRLIYYSQIVNDFQKGDIAEGYSVSREKKESFPLTVTSAQKNPTAFYLCASIERGSYNEQFFGPGTRLTVL.

The CDR3 loop reads CASSGGGGRQPQHF. V usage is TRBV19 and J usage is TRBJ1-5; the TCRdb D gene call, TRBD1, has no DNA to confirm it. Germline-derived CDR1 and CDR2 are LNHDA and SQIVND (reference sequence). The CDR3 has 14 residues.

The rearrangement joins TRBV25-1 to TRBJ2-1; lacking DNA, the TRBD2 call made by TCRdb goes unchecked. The CDR3 consists of 19 residues. CDR1 and CDR2 (germline): MGHDK, SYGVNS. CDR3 protein: CATEPQRLAGESSYNEQFF.

Its frequency marks this clonotype as medium-sized. The chain couples TRBV18 to TRBJ2-7; as DNA is missing, the TRBD1 call by TCRdb cannot be tested. The CDR3 is 14 amino acids. Germline V gives CDR1 KGHSH, CDR2 LQKENI. The CDR3 is CASSQSGQGDEQYF.

The rearrangement uses TRBV6-1 and TRBJ1-2. The CDR3 length is 13 residues. Per the germline V gene, CDR1 is MNHNS and CDR2 is SASEGT. The CDR3 sequence is CASSWGGGLGYTF.

The rearrangement joins TRBV7-9 to TRBJ1-3; TCRdb names TRBD1, which stays unverified in the absence of DNA. This CDR3 has 14 residues. Germline V lookup: CDR1 SEHNR, CDR2 FQNEAQ (reference sequence). CDR3 loop: CASHQGEVGNTIYF.

Its frequency marks this clonotype as medium-sized. The rearrangement joins TRBV5-6 to TRBJ2-1; TCRdb names TRBD1, which stays unverified in the absence of DNA. CDR3 size: 16 residues. CDR1 is SGHDT, CDR2 YYEEEE, per germline. CDR3 protein: CASSPDGAGGYNEQFF.

This clonotype counts as medium-sized by frequency. This sequence joins TRBV19 and TRBJ1-1. This CDR3 is built from 15 residues. Germline V gene lookup returns CDR1 LNHDA and CDR2 SQIVND (reference sequence). The CDR3 spells CASTKGPPENTEAFF.

This clonotype shows up as medium-sized by frequency. The chain links TRBV29-1 to TRBJ2-3; the TCRdb call, TRBD1, lacks DNA for checking. Germline V lookup: CDR1 SQVTM, CDR2 ANQGSEA. The CDR3 totals 18 residues. This CDR3 is CSVTGQGVSNFHTDTQYF.

The chain carries TRBV30 and TRBJ1-2. The V gene's germline CDR1 is GTSNPN and CDR2 SVGIG (reference sequence). The CDR3 extends over 14 amino acids. CDR3 region: CAWSVMGSGYGYTF.

The chain employs TRBV18 and TRBJ2-6. Germline lookup yields CDR1 KGHSH and CDR2 LQKENI. This CDR3 has 14 residues. The CDR3 here is CASSTGAGANVLTF.

The V gene is TRBV12-3 or TRBV12-4, the J gene TRBJ1-1; the D call from TCRdb, TRBD1, cannot be confirmed without DNA. The CDR3 runs 15 residues. The CDR3 sequence is CASSFLRGTNTEAFF.

This clonotype is deemed medium-sized by its frequency. The rearrangement uses TRBV6-1 and TRBJ2-3. CDR3 length: 14 amino acids. CDR1 and CDR2 (germline): MNHNS, SASEGT. CDR3 protein: CASIMGSVADTQYF.